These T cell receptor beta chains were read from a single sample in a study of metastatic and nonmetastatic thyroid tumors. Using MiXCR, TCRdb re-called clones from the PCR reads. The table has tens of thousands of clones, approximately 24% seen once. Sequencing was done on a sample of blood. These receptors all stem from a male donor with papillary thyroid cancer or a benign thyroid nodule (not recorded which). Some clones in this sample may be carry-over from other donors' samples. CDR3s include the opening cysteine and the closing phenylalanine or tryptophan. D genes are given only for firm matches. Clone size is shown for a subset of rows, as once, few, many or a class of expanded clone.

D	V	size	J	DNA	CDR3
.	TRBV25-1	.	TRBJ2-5	TGTGCCAGCAGTGAATTAATCGGGTTCCAGCGGGAGACCCAGTACTTC	CASSELIGFQRETQYF
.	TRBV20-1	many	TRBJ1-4	TGCAGTGCTAGTGGGCAGACGGGTGAAAAACTGTTTTTT	CSASGQTGEKLFF
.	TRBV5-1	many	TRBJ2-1	TGCGCCAGCAGCAACCCTCGACTAGGGCAGTTCTTC	CASSNPRLGQFF
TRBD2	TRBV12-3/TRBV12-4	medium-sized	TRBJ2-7	TGTGCCAGCAGTTTAACCCGGGAAGGACTAGCGGGATCTTACGAGCAGTACTTC	CASSLTREGLAGSYEQYF
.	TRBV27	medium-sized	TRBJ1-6	TGTGCCAGCACCCCCAGGGTGAGGTGGAATAATTCACCCCTCCACTTT	CASTPRVRWNNSPLHF
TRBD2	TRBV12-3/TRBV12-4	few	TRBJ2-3	TGTGCCAGCATTTTAGCGGGAGGGCCGGGTTGGACGCAGTATTTT	CASILAGGPGWTQYF
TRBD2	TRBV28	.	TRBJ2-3	TGTGCCAGCAGTCCCTTCCACTTGACTAGCGGGGTATTAGGTACGCAGTATTTT	CASSPFHLTSGVLGTQYF
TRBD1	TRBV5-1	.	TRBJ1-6	TGCGCCAGCAGCTTGGGGACAGGGGCAGGTTCACCCCTCCACTTT	CASSLGTGAGSPLHF
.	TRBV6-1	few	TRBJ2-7	TGTGCCAGCATAAAACAGGGAATTTTCAGCGAGCAGTACTTC	CASIKQGIFSEQYF
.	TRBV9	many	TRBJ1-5	TGTGCCAGCAGTCCGGGCCTTAGCAATCAGCCCCAGCATTTT	CASSPGLSNQPQHF
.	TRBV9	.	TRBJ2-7	TGTGCCAGCAGCGTAGATCCTTCAGCCCCCGGGGGTGAGCAGTACTTC	CASSVDPSAPGGEQYF
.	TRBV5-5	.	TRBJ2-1	TGTGCCAGCAGCTCCCTCGGGACAAATTCACATGAGCAGTTCTTC	CASSSLGTNSHEQFF
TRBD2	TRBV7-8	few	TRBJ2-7	TGTGCCAGCAGCAATTTGGGACTAGCGGAAGCCTACGAGCAGTACTTC	CASSNLGLAEAYEQYF
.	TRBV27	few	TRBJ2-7	TGTGCCAGCAGTTTACGACAGACGCAAACCTACGAGCAGTACTTC	CASSLRQTQTYEQYF
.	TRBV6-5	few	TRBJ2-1	TGTGCCAGCGTACTGATGGGGGGCTGGAATGAGCAGTTCTTC	CASVLMGGWNEQFF
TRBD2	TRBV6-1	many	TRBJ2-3	TGTGCCAGCAGTGGGAGACTAGCGGACGGCGCAGATACGCAGTATTTT	CASSGRLADGADTQYF
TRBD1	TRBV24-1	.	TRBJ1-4	TGTGCCACCAGTGGTATGACAGGGGGCAGGACTAATGAAAAACTGTTTTTT	CATSGMTGGRTNEKLFF
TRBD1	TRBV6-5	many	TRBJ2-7	TGTGCCAGCAGTTACGGGGACAGGGGGTACTTC	CASSYGDRGYF